A single sample gave rise to the 9 T cell receptor beta chains below, sequenced in a study of low-dose radiotherapy and immunotherapy resistance in tumors. Time point defined: after trial treatment. Documented treatment: LDRT plus nivolumab, ipilimumab, low-dose cyclophosphamide and aspirin (RACIN trial). cDNA synthesis used a TRAV/TRBV-specific primer set for both chains. For amplifying TCRs, the PCR ran for roughly 20 cycles with Phusion, which was used together with a constant-region primer and the adapter on the V primers. TCRdb reanalysed the reads using MiXCR and keeps one entry per CDR3 protein. The sample has roughly 100,000 distinct CDR3 sequences, less than 25% seen once. The specimen comprised PBMCs, sampled after low-dose radiotherapy plus immunotherapy. The source is a male donor with prostate cancer.

This clonotype has a count of ten or more. The J gene is TRBJ1-1, the V gene TRBV28; TRBD1 aligns across 11 bases. The CDR3 totals 14 residues. Losses at the gene ends were 6 bases for V and 5 bases for J; bases not matched to a gene: 5. Germline-derived CDR1 and CDR2 are MDHEN and SYDVKM. The CDR3 nucleotides are TGTGCCAGCAGCTGGGGACAGGGGGAGACTGAAGCTTTCTTT. It translates to CASSWGQGETEAFF.

This clonotype was seen more than once but under ten times. The V call is TRBV5-6, the J call TRBJ2-5; 10 bases fit TRBD1. Germline V lookup: CDR1 SGHDT, CDR2 YYEEEE. The CDR3 runs 21 residues. With V trimmed by 0 bases and J by 4 bases, 21 bases remained unmatched. The CDR3 loop is CASSLGPEAYSGQGRLETQYF. CDR3 DNA sequence: TGTGCCAGCAGCTTGGGGCCCGAGGCGTACTCGGGACAGGGGAGGTTAGAGACCCAGTACTTC.

In this sample, this clonotype turned up many times. V and J are TRBV21-1 and TRBJ2-7. TRBV21-1 is a pseudogene segment. The CDR3 runs to 16 residues. The CDR3 bases are TGTGCCAGCAGCAAAGAACCAGGTCGGGGTGACTACGAGCAGTACTTC. Its translation is CASSKEPGRGDYEQYF.

Note on this clonotype: One end of the junction does not line up with germline, which may come from a read error. The chain uses TRBV27 and TRBJ2-2; 9 bases are a match to TRBD1. Germline loops: CDR1 MNHEY, CDR2 SMNVEV (reference sequence). This CDR3 has 15 amino acids. Here the CDR3 reads CASSWGQGNTVELFF. The CDR3 region has the DNA TGTGCCAGCAGTTGGGGACAGGGAAACACCGTGGAGCTGTTTTTT.

The chain employs TRBV2 and TRBJ2-5, with unresolved D. This CDR3 spans 13 amino acids. The V gene lost 8 bases and the J gene lost 4 bases, with 14 bases spanning the gap. Germline loops: CDR1 SNHLY, CDR2 FYNNEI. The CDR3 is CASGLRTGETQYF. The CDR3 DNA follows: TGTGCCAGCGGTTTACGGACCGGAGAGACCCAGTACTTC.

This rearrangement joins TRBV5-1 to TRBJ2-7, with D maybe TRBD1 (6 bases). Germline CDR1 and CDR2: SGHRS and YFSETQ. The V gene lost 3 bases and the J gene lost 0 bases, with 13 bases spanning the gap. This CDR3 is built from 15 residues. In DNA form, the CDR3 reads TGCGCCAGCAGCTCCGGACAGACTTACTCCTACGAGCAGTACTTC. This sequence encodes CASSSGQTYSYEQYF.

This clonotype was detected ten times or more. This chain joins TRBV7-8 and TRBJ2-2; a weak D match, TRBD2 (5 bases). V gave up 1 base and J gave up 7 bases, with 13 bases separating them. The CDR3 totals 15 residues. The germline V gene has CDR1 SGHVS and CDR2 FQNEAQ. CDR3 DNA sequence: TGTGCCAGCAGCTTAGAACTAGTGCTCGGCGGGGAGCTGTTTTTT. It encodes CASSLELVLGGELFF.

There are many counts of this clonotype. This sequence joins TRBV25-1 and TRBJ2-3; 10 bases line up with TRBD1. The V gene end was trimmed by 4 bases and the J gene end by 1 base; junction bases not matched to a gene: 8. Germline lookup yields CDR1 MGHDK and CDR2 SYGVNS. This CDR3 comprises 17 residues. The CDR3 DNA is TGTGCCAGCAGTGCCCCCCGGGACAGGGGCGGCACAGATACGCAGTATTTT. This gives the protein CASSAPRDRGGTDTQYF.

This clonotype has at least ten counts. The chain couples TRBV10-1 to TRBJ2-2, with 8 bases identical to TRBD1. CDR1 and CDR2 (germline): WNHNN, SYGVQD (reference sequence). The CDR3 length is 13 residues. V was pared by 5 bases and J by 5 bases, with 1 base of the junction left unmatched. CDR3 in DNA: TGCGCCAGCAGTAGACAGGGGACCGGGGAGCTGTTTTTT. Amino acid sequence: CASSRQGTGELFF.